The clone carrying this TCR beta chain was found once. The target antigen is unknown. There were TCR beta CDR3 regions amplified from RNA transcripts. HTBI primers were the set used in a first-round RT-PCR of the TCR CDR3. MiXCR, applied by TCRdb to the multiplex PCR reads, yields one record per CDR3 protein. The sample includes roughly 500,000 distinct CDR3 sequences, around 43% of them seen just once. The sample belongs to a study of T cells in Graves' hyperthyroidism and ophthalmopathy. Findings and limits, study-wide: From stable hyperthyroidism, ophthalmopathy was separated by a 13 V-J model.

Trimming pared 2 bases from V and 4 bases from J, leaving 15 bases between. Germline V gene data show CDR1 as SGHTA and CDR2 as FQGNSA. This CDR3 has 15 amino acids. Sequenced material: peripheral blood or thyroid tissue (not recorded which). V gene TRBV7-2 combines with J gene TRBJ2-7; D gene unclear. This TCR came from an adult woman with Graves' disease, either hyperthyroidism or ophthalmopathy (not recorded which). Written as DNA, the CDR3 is TGTGCCAGCAGCTTAAAGCTACTCTCTTCTTACGAGCAGTACTTC. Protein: CASSLKLLSSYEQYF.